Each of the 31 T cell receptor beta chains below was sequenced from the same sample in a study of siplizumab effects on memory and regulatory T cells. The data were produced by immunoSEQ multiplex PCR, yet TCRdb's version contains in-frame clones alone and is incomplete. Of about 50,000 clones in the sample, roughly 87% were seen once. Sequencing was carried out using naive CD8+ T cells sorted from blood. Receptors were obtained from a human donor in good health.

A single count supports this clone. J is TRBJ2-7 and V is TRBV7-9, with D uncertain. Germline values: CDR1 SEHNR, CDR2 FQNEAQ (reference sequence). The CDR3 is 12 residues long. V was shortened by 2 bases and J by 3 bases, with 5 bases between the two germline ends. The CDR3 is CASSLIFYEQYF. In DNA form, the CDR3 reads TGTGCCAGCAGCTTAATTTTCTACGAGCAGTACTTC.

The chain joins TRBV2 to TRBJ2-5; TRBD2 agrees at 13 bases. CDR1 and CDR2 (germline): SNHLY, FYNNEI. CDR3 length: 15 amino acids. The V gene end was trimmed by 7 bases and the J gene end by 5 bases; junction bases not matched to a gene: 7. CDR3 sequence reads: CASTRLAGGRETQYF. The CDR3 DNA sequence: TGTGCCAGCACCAGACTAGCGGGGGGCCGGGAGACCCAGTACTTC.

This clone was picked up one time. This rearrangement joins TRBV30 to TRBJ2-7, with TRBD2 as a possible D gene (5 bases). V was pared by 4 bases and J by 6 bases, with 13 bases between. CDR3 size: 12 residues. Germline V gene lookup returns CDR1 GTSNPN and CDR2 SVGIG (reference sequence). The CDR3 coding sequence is TGTGCCTGGACGGACGCGAGGGCCGAGCAGTACTTC. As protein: CAWTDARAEQYF.

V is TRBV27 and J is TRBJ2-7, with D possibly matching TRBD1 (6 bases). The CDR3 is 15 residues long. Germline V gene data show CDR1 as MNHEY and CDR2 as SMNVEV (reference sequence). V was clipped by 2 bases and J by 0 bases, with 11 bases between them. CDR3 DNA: TGTGCCAGCAGTTTACAGGGGATGGCCTCCTACGAGCAGTACTTC. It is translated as CASSLQGMASYEQYF.

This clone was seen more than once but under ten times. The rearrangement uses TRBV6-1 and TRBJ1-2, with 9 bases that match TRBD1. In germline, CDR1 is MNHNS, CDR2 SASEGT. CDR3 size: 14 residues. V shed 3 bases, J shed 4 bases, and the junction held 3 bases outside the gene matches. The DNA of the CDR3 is TGTGCCAGCAGTGAGGGGACAGGGAGCTATGGCTACACCTTC. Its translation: CASSEGTGSYGYTF.

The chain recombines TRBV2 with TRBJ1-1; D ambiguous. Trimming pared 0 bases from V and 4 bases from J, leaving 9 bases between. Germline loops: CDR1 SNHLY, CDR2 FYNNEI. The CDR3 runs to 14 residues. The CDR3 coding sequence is TGTGCCAGCAGTGAAGCATGGCAGGTCACTGAAGCTTTCTTT. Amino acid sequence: CASSEAWQVTEAFF.

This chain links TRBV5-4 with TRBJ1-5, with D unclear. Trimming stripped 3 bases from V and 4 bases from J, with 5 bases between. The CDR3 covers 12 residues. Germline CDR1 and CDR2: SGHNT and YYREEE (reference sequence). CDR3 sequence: CASSSYNQPQHF. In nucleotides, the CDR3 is TGTGCCAGCAGCTCATATAATCAGCCCCAGCATTTT.

CDR3 amino acids: CASDSGPVEQYF. The CDR3 nucleotides are TGTGCGTCTGATAGTGGGCCGGTCGAGCAGTACTTC. The chain is built from TRBV30 and TRBJ2-7; D call uncertain. CDR3 size: 12 residues. In germline, CDR1 is GTSNPN, CDR2 SVGIG (reference sequence).

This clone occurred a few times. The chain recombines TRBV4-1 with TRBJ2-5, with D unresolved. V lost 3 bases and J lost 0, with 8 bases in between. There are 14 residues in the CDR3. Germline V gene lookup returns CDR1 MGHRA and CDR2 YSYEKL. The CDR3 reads CASSQFRDQETQYF. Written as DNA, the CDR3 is TGCGCCAGCAGCCAGTTCCGGGACCAAGAGACCCAGTACTTC.

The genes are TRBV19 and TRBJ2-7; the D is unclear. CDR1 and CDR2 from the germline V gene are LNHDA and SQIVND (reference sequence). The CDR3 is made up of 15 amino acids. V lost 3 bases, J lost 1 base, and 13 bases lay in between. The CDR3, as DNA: TGTGCCAGTAGTATTGGTACGGGCACGTCCTACGAGCAGTACTTC. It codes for CASSIGTGTSYEQYF.

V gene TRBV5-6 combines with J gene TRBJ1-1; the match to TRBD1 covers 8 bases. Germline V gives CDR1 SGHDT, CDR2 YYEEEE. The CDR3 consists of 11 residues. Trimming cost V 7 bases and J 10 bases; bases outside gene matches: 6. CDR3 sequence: CASSQGAGAFF. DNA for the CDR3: TGTGCCAGCTCTCAGGGGGCAGGAGCTTTCTTT.

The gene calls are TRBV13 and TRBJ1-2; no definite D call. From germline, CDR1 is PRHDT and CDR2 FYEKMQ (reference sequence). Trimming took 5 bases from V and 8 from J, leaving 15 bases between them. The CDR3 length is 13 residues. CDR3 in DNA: TGTGCCAGCAGCCCTCAGGACCTCGGGGGCTACACCTTC. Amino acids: CASSPQDLGGYTF.

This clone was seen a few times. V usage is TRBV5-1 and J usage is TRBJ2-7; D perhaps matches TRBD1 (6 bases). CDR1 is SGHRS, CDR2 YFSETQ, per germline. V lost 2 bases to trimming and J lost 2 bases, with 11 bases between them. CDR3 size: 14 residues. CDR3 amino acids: CASSFWQGTYEQYF. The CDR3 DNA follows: TGCGCCAGCAGCTTTTGGCAGGGGACCTACGAGCAGTACTTC.

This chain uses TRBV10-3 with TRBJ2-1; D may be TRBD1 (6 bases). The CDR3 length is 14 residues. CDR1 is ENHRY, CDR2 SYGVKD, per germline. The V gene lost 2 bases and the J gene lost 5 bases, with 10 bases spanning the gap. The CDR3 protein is CAISEGGSNNEQFF. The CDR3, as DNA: TGTGCCATCAGTGAGGGGGGCAGTAACAATGAGCAGTTCTTC.

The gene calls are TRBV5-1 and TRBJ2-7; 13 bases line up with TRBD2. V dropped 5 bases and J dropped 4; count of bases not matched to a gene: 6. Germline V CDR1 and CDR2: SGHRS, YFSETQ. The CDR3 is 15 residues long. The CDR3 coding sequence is TGCGCCAGCAGTTGGACTAGCGGGAGTCTGTACGAGCAGTACTTC. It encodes CASSWTSGSLYEQYF.

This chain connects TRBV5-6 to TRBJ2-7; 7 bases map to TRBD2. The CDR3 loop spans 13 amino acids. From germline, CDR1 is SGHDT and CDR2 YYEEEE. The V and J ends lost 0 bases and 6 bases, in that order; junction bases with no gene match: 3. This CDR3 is CASSLGRGVEQYF. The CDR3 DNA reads TGTGCCAGCAGCTTGGGACGGGGGGTCGAGCAGTACTTC.

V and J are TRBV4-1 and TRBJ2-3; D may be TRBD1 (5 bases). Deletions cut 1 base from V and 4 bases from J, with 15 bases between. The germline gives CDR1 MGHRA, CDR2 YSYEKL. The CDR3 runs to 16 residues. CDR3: CASSQVLRTPPDTQYF. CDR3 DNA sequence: TGCGCCAGCAGCCAAGTTCTTCGGACACCCCCAGATACGCAGTATTTT.

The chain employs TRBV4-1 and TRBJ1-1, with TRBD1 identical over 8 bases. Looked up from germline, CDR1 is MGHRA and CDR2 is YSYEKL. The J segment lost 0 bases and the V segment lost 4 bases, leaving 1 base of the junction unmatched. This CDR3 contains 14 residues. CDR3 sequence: CASSRTGMNTEAFF. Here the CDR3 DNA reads TGCGCCAGCAGCCGGACAGGGATGAACACTGAAGCTTTCTTT.

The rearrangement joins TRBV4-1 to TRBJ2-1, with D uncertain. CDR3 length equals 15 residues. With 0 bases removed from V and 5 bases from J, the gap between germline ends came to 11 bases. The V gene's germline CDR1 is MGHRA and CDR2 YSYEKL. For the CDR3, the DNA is TGCGCCAGCAGCCAAGATCAAACACCAAACAATGAGCAGTTCTTC. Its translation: CASSQDQTPNNEQFF.

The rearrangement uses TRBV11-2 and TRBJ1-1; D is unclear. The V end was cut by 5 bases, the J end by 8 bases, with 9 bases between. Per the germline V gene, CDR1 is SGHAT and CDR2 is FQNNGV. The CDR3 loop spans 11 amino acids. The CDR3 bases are TGTGCCAGCAGCCTTGGCTTGGAAGCTTTCTTT. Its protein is CASSLGLEAFF. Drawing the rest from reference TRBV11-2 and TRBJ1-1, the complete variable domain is EAGVAQSPRYKIIEKRQSVAFWCNPISGHATLYWYQQILGQGPKLLIQFQNNGVVDDSQLPKDRFSAERLKGVDSTLKIQPAKLEDSAVYLCASSLGLEAFFGQGTRLTVV.

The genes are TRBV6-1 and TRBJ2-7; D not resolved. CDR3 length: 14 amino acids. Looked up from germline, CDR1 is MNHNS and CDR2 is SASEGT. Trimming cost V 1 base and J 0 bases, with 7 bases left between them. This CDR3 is CASSEGGSSYEQYF. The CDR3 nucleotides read TGTGCCAGCAGTGAAGGTGGGTCCTCCTACGAGCAGTACTTC.

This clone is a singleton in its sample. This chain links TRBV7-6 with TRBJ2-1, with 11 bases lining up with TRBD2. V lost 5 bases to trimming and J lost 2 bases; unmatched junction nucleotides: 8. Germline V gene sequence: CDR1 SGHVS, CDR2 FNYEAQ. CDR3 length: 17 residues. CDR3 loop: CASSLGLAGSAYNEQFF. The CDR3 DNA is TGTGCCAGCAGCCTCGGACTAGCGGGTTCCGCCTACAATGAGCAGTTCTTC.

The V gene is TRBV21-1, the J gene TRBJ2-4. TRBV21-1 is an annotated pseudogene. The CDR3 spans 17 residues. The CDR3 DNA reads TGTGCCAGCAGCAAAGATGTCAGGACGTTGGCCAAAAACATTCAGTACTTC. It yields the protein CASSKDVRTLAKNIQYF.

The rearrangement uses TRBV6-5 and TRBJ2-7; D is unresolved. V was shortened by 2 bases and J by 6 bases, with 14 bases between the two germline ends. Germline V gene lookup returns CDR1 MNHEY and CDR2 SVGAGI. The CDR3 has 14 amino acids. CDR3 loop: CASSYEAGPGEQYF. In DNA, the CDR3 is TGTGCCAGCAGTTACGAGGCCGGACCCGGCGAGCAGTACTTC.

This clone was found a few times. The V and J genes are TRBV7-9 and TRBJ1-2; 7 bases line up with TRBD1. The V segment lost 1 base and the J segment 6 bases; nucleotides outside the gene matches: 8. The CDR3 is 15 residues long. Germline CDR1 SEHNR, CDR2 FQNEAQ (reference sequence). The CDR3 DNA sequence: TGTGCCAGCAGCTTAGATCAAGGGGGCATGGATGGCTACACCTTC. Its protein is CASSLDQGGMDGYTF. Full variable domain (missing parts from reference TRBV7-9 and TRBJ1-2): DTGVSQNPRHKITKRGQNVTFRCDPISEHNRLYWYRQTLGQGPEFLTYFQNEAQLEKSRLLSDRFSAERPKGSFSTLEIQRTEQGDSAMYLCASSLDQGGMDGYTFGSGTRLTVV.

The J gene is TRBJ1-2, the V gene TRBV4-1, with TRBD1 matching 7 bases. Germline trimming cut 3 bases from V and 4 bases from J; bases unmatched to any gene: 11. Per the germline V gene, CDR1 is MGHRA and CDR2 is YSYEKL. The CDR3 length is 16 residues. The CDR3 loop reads CASSHPRPGQFYGYTF. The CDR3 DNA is TGCGCCAGCAGCCACCCGAGACCGGGACAGTTCTATGGCTACACCTTC.

The chain's CDR3 is CSVHSTYSESLEAFF. DNA for the CDR3: TGCAGCGTTCACTCTACCTATTCTGAGTCCTTAGAAGCTTTCTTT. The rearrangement links TRBV29-1 to TRBJ1-1; unclear D gene. V was cut by 5 bases and J by 8 bases, with 24 bases left in between. Looked up from germline, CDR1 is SQVTM and CDR2 is ANQGSEA. The CDR3 totals 15 residues. Together with reference TRBV29-1 and TRBJ1-1, the CDR3 gives the full variable domain: SAVISQKPSRDICQRGTSLTIQCQVDSQVTMMFWYRQQPGQSLTLIATANQGSEATYESGFVIDKFPISRPNLTFSTLTVSNMSPEDSSIYLCSVHSTYSESLEAFFGQGTRLTVV.

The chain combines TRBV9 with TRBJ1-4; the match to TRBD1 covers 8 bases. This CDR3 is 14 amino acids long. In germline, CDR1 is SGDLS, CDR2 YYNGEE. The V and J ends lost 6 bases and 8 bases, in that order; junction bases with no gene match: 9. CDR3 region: CASTQGAMGEKLFF. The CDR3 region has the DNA TGTGCCAGCACCCAGGGGGCTATGGGGGAAAAACTGTTTTTT.

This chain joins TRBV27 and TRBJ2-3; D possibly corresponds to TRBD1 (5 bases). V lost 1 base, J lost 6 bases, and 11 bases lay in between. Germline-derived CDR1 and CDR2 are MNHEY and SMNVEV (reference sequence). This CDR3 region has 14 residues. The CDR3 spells CASSLYQGGDTQYF. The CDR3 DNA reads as TGTGCCAGCAGTTTATATCAGGGCGGCGATACGCAGTATTTT.

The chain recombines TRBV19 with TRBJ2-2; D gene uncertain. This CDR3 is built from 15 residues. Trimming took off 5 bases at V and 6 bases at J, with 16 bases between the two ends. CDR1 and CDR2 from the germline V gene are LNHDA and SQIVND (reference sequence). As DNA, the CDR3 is TGTGCCAGTAGTTTTTCCTCCATGTGGGCCGGGGAGCTGTTTTTT. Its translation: CASSFSSMWAGELFF.

The CDR3 is CASSLYRTYEQYF. The CDR3 bases are TGTGCCAGCTCTCTCTATCGCACCTACGAGCAGTACTTC. The chain carries TRBV27 and TRBJ2-7; unclear D gene. The CDR3 contains 13 residues. Between the trimmed V and J ends, which lost 8 bases and 2 bases, there was a span of 13 bases. Germline CDR1 is MNHEY and CDR2 is SMNVEV (reference sequence).